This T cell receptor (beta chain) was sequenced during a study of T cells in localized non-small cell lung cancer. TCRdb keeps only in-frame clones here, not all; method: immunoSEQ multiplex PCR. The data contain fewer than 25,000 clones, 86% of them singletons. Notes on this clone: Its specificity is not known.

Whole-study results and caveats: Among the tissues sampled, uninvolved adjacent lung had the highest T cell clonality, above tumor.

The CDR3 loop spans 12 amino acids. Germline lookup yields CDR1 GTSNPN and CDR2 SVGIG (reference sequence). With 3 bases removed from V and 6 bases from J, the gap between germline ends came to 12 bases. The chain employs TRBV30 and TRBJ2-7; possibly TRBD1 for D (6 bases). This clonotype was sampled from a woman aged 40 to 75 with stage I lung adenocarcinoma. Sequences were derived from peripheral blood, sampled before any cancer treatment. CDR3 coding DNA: TGTGCCTGGAGAGGGGGACCGGGCGAGCAGTACTTC. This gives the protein CAWRGGPGEQYF.